One and the same sample provided the 9 T cell receptor beta chains below, sequenced in a study of T cell repertoires in cytomegalovirus infection. TCRdb ran MiXCR on the reads and lists one entry per CDR3 protein. The data hold approximately 770,000 distinct CDR3 sequences, with just under 30% observed a single time. No cognate antigen is known for these TCRs. This material consisted of cultured CD8+ T cells from PBMCs, taken from culture after CMV antigen stimulation. The receptors derive from a human donor in good health (CMV status not recorded). Some clones in this sample may be carry-over from other donors' samples.

This clonotype was counted only a few times. The rearrangement uses TRBV4-2 and TRBJ2-2; possibly TRBD1 for D (5 bases). The CDR3 totals 16 residues. The V gene's germline CDR1 is LGHNA and CDR2 YNFKEQ. V shed 0 bases and J shed 6 bases, with 14 bases lying between them. CDR3 DNA: TGTGCCAGCAGCCAAGACCGGGTCAGGGCTGCCGGGGAGCTGTTTTTT. Amino acids: CASSQDRVRAAGELFF.

About this clonotype itself: A read error may account for a junction end that differs from germline. This sequence joins TRBV7-6 and TRBJ2-1; no clear D. In germline, CDR1 is SGHVS, CDR2 FNYEAQ. The CDR3 runs to 15 residues. The CDR3 loop reads CASSLARAQRNEQFF. Here the CDR3 DNA reads TGTGCTAGCAGCTTAGCAAGGGCTCAGCGTAATGAGCAGTTCTTC.

This chain links TRBV11-3 with TRBJ2-3; unclear D gene. In germline, CDR1 is SGHNT, CDR2 YENEEA. This CDR3 is 13 amino acids long. Trimming pared 5 bases from V and 9 bases from J, leaving 15 bases between. The DNA for the CDR3 is TGTGCCAGCAGCCCCACACCAGGCTGGACGCAGTATTTT. Amino acids: CASSPTPGWTQYF.

This rearrangement joins TRBV12-3 or TRBV12-4 to TRBJ2-4, with 8 positions matching TRBD2. This CDR3 is built from 15 residues. Trimming took 4 bases from V and 4 from J; bases not matched to a gene: 6. The CDR3 DNA reads TGTGCCAGCAGTTCTGACGGGGGGGTTAAAAACATTCAGTACTTC. Translation gives CASSSDGGVKNIQYF.

The V gene is TRBV20-1, the J gene TRBJ2-2, with D hard to call. Between the trimmed V and J ends, which lost 0 bases and 6 bases, there was a span of 8 bases. Germline assignment: CDR1 DFQATT and CDR2 SNEGSKA (reference sequence). The CDR3 has 13 residues. CDR3 region: CSARDEASGELFF. The CDR3 DNA sequence: TGCAGTGCTAGAGATGAGGCGTCCGGGGAGCTGTTTTTT.

This clonotype has only a few counts. The rearrangement links TRBV6-6 to TRBJ2-7; D unclear. V was trimmed by 6 bases and J by 7 bases, leaving 10 bases between them. Germline V gene data show CDR1 as MNHNY and CDR2 as SVGAGI (reference sequence). The CDR3 consists of 11 residues. CDR3 DNA sequence: TGTGCCAGCAGCTCATCTGAGGAGCAGTACGTC. It encodes CASSSSEEQYV.

The chain is built from TRBV7-9 and TRBJ1-3; D remains unclear. The germline V gene has CDR1 SEHNR and CDR2 FQNEAQ (reference sequence). Trimming pared 7 bases from V and 3 bases from J, leaving 1 base between. The CDR3 extends over 10 amino acids. In DNA, the CDR3 is TGTGCCAGCAATGGAAACACCATATATTTT. Translation gives CASNGNTIYF.

The chain has TRBV12-3 or TRBV12-4 and TRBJ1-6; 8 nucleotides line up with TRBD1. This CDR3 is built from 15 residues. V shed 6 bases and J 10 bases; nucleotides not matched to a gene: 11. CDR3 protein: CASREDRALGSPLHF. The CDR3 DNA is TGTGCCAGCAGAGAGGACAGGGCCCTTGGCTCACCCCTCCACTTT.

This clonotype occurred a few times. The chain has TRBV7-9 and TRBJ1-4; TRBD1 is a possible D gene (6 bases). V lost 4 bases and J 5 bases, leaving 17 bases between the germline ends. The CDR3 extends over 16 amino acids. Per germline, CDR1 SEHNR and CDR2 FQNEAQ (reference sequence). Written as DNA, the CDR3 is TGTGCCAGCAGCTCTCCGAGCGGGGGCCCGAATGAAAAACTGTTTTTT. Its translation: CASSSPSGGPNEKLFF. The entire variable domain, with the rest obtained from reference TRBV7-9 and TRBJ1-4, is as follows: DTGVSQNPRHKITKRGQNVTFRCDPISEHNRLYWYRQTLGQGPEFLTYFQNEAQLEKSRLLSDRFSAERPKGSFSTLEIQRTEQGDSAMYLCASSSPSGGPNEKLFFGSGTQLSVL.